The 16 T cell receptor beta chains below were found in one sample sequenced in a study of cytomegalovirus exposure and HLA in healthy donors (TCRdb year 2017). The library relied on the immunoSEQ multiplex PCR assay. A mixture of 60 forward primers for TCR Vbeta segments and 13 reverse primers for TCR Jbeta segments was used in the multiplex PCR. TCRdb's version of the immuneACCESS table is confined to in-frame rearrangements and falls short of the full clone set. An unresolved V gene accounts for under half of the shortfall where checked; the remainder is of unknown origin. This sample has 70,000 to 95,000 clones in its table, and approximately 80% of those were observed once. The biggest ten clones account for around 2% of the sample. Sequencing was performed on PBMCs. These receptors originate from a young man in good health and CMV-seronegative.

This clone has only one observation. The chain combines TRBV27 with TRBJ2-1, with D possibly TRBD2 on 5 matching bases. Germline assignment: CDR1 MNHEY and CDR2 SMNVEV (reference sequence). The V and J ends lost 2 bases and 0 bases respectively, with 11 bases between them. This CDR3 contains 16 residues. In nucleotides, the CDR3 is TGTGCCAGCAGTTTAGAGGGTCACACCTCCTACAATGAGCAGTTCTTC. Translating it yields CASSLEGHTSYNEQFF.

The V call is TRBV7-2, the J call TRBJ1-5; no definite D call. The germline V gene encodes CDR1 SGHTA and CDR2 FQGNSA. The CDR3 is made up of 15 amino acids. V was shortened by 5 bases and J by 8 bases, with 19 bases between the two germline ends. As DNA, the CDR3 is TGTGCCAGCAGCCCCAACCTTAGCGGAGGTGAGCCCCAGCATTTT. It specifies CASSPNLSGGEPQHF.

This chain joins TRBV7-9 and TRBJ2-7; 9 bases agree with TRBD1. The germline CDR1 and CDR2 sequences are SEHNR and FQNEAQ (reference sequence). The CDR3 spans 15 residues. V lost 4 bases to trimming and J lost 1 base; unmatched junction nucleotides: 5. Here the CDR3 reads CASSSGTGFSYEQYF. The CDR3 DNA is TGTGCCAGCAGCTCCGGGACAGGGTTTTCCTACGAGCAGTACTTC.

The gene calls are TRBV5-1 and TRBJ2-7, with D perhaps TRBD1 (5 bases). The CDR3 is 14 amino acids. Germline assignment: CDR1 SGHRS and CDR2 YFSETQ. V lost 0 bases to trimming and J lost 3 bases, with 10 bases between them. The CDR3 spells CASSLGARDYEQYF. As DNA, the CDR3 is TGCGCCAGCAGCTTGGGTGCCAGGGACTACGAGCAGTACTTC.

Notes on this clone: Within the sample, other DNA sequences also encode this same CDR3. The rearrangement links TRBV5-8 to TRBJ1-1; the match to TRBD1 covers 7 bases. Trimming cost V 4 bases and J 3 bases; bases outside gene matches: 12. CDR1 and CDR2 (germline): SGHTS, YDEGEE. The CDR3 runs 16 residues. The CDR3 DNA sequence: TGTGCCAGCAGCCGGTGGACAGGTGGGGGGCACACTGAAGCTTTCTTT. It codes for CASSRWTGGGHTEAFF.

CDR3 sequence reads: CASSLSGGGTSTDTQYF. CDR3 bases: TGCGCCAGCAGCTTGAGCGGGGGGGGGACTAGCACAGATACGCAGTATTTT. This sequence joins TRBV5-1 and TRBJ2-3; TRBD2 matches 10 bases. V lost 1 base and J lost 0; bases outside the gene matches: 5. The CDR3 spans 17 residues. Germline-derived CDR1 and CDR2 are SGHRS and YFSETQ.

The chain is built from TRBV6-6 and TRBJ2-3, with TRBD1 matching 7 bases. The CDR3 sequence is 13 residues long. The germline gives CDR1 MNHNY, CDR2 SVGAGI (reference sequence). The junction had 5 bases not matched to a gene; V was cut back by 8 bases and J by 3 bases. CDR3 protein: CASERQGTDTQYF. The DNA of the CDR3 is TGTGCCAGCGAAAGACAGGGAACAGATACGCAGTATTTT.

This sequence joins TRBV10-2 and TRBJ2-1, with 15 bases aligning to TRBD2. The CDR3 extends over 17 amino acids. J lost 0 bases, V lost 7 bases, and 4 bases had no gene match. Germline CDR1 is WSHSY and CDR2 is SAAADI. The CDR3 bases are TGCGCCAGCACCTGGACTAGCGGGGGGGTCTCCTACAATGAGCAGTTCTTC. Amino acid sequence: CASTWTSGGVSYNEQFF.

Concerning this clone: Distinct nucleotide sequences in the sample also encode this CDR3. J is TRBJ1-2 and V is TRBV4-1; 8 bases fit TRBD1. CDR3 size: 13 residues. Germline V gene sequence: CDR1 MGHRA, CDR2 YSYEKL. J gave up 6 bases and V 2 bases, and 2 bases lay outside the gene matches. The CDR3, as DNA: TGCGCCAGCAGCCAATTACAGGGGGATGGCTACACCTTC. Translation gives CASSQLQGDGYTF.

The chain uses TRBV2 and TRBJ1-2, with D possibly matching TRBD1 (6 bases). The V gene lost 7 bases and the J gene lost 2 bases, with 17 bases spanning the gap. Germline values: CDR1 SNHLY, CDR2 FYNNEI. The CDR3 length is 15 residues. The CDR3 protein is CASTTGTQGNYGYTF. The DNA of the CDR3 is TGTGCCAGCACCACAGGCACCCAGGGGAACTATGGCTACACCTTC.

This CDR3 reads CASGWTGGQLNTEAFF. The DNA of the CDR3 is TGTGCTAGTGGTTGGACCGGGGGACAGCTGAACACTGAAGCTTTCTTT. The gene calls are TRBV12-5 and TRBJ1-1, with TRBD1 matching 7 bases. The CDR3 spans 16 residues. Trimming took 4 bases from V and 0 from J; bases not matched to a gene: 8. CDR1 LGHNT and CDR2 FRNRAP come from the germline V gene.

The J gene is TRBJ1-1, the V gene TRBV5-8; possibly TRBD1 for D (5 bases). Germline CDR1 reads SGHTS; CDR2 reads YDEGEE. V was clipped by 5 bases and J by 0 bases, with 17 bases between them. CDR3 length equals 16 residues. CDR3 protein: CASRTTVTAMNTEAFF. CDR3 DNA sequence: TGTGCCAGCAGGACGACGGTGACAGCGATGAACACTGAAGCTTTCTTT.

As regards this clone: Since no conserved phenylalanine or tryptophan closes the CDR3, a read error is the likely cause. The J gene is TRBJ1-2, the V gene TRBV19; 7 bases map to TRBD1. J was trimmed by 8 bases and V by 2 bases; bases with no gene match: 14. The CDR3 loop spans 16 amino acids. Germline CDR1 and CDR2: LNHDA and SQIVND (reference sequence). Here the CDR3 DNA reads TGTGCCAGTAGTATATGGGGCGACAGGGTTAACCTCGGCTACACCCTC. Encoded protein: CASSIWGDRVNLGYTL.

The chain joins TRBV5-4 to TRBJ1-6; 8 bases align to TRBD1. CDR3 length: 15 amino acids. Germline-derived CDR1 and CDR2 are SGHNT and YYREEE (reference sequence). V was clipped by 5 bases and J by 9 bases; unmatched bases: 10. The CDR3 region has the DNA TGTGCCAGCAGATCGGGACAGGCAGACTTTTCACCCCTCCACTTT. Its translation is CASRSGQADFSPLHF.

This clone was seen a handful of times. The chain carries TRBV4-2 and TRBJ2-4; D gene ambiguous. The V end lost 3 bases, the J end lost 3 bases, and 15 bases lay between the germline ends. The CDR3 is 16 amino acids. Germline V lookup: CDR1 LGHNA, CDR2 YNFKEQ. Here the CDR3 DNA reads TGTGCCAGCAGCCATTTGATAGACTCTAGCAAAAACATTCAGTACTTC. Protein sequence: CASSHLIDSSKNIQYF.

The V and J genes are TRBV27 and TRBJ1-5, with a possible D match to TRBD1 (5 bases). Deletions cut 3 bases from V and 1 base from J, with 7 bases between. The germline V gene has CDR1 MNHEY and CDR2 SMNVEV (reference sequence). The CDR3 sequence is 14 residues long. CDR3 amino acids: CASSLGGSNQPQHF. The CDR3 DNA sequence: TGTGCCAGCAGTTTGGGGGGGAGCAATCAGCCCCAGCATTTT.